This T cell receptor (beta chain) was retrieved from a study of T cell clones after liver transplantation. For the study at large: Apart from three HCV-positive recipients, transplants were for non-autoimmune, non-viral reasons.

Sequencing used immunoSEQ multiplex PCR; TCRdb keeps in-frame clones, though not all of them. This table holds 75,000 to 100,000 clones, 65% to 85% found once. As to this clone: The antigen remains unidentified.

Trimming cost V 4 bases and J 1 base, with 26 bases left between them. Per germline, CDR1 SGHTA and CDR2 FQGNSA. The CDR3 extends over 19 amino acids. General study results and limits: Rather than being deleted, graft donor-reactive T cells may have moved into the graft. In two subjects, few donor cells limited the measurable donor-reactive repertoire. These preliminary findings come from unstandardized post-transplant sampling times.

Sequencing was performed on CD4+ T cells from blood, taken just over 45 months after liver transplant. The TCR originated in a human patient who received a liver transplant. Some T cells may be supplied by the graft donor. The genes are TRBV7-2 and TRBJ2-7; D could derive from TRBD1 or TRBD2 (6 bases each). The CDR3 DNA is TGTGCCAGCAGCTCAAGGGTCGGGGGCTCGGCCCTAAGGTCCTACGAGCAGTACTTC. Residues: CASSSRVGGSALRSYEQYF.